This is a list of T cell receptor beta chains from one sample in a study of T cells in Graves' hyperthyroidism and ophthalmopathy. TCRdb reprocessed the multiplex PCR reads via MiXCR and lists one record per CDR3 protein. The sample records hundreds of thousands of distinct CDR3 sequences, about 20% being singletons. Sequencing was performed on blood. These receptors were collected from a young man with Graves' ophthalmopathy. Each CDR3 is given with its conserved first and last residue. D genes are given only for firm matches. Size tells how often a clone was seen (once, few, many) or the class of an expanded clone, and some rows leave it out.

v_call,clone_size,j_call,d_call,cdr3_aa,cdr3_nt
TRBV20-1,many,TRBJ1-5,.,CSALNRVGPQHF,TGCAGTGCCCTGAACCGGGTCGGGCCCCAGCATTTT
TRBV3-1,few,TRBJ2-5,TRBD2,CASSREGFQETQYF,TGTGCCAGCAGCCGGGAGGGATTTCAAGAGACCCAGTACTTC
TRBV28,few,TRBJ1-2,TRBD1,CASSSSGTGNPGYGYTF,TGTGCCAGCAGTTCATCCGGGACAGGGAATCCAGGCTATGGCTACACCTTC
TRBV5-4,.,TRBJ2-2,.,CASSPGSRPDTGELFF,TGTGCCAGCAGCCCAGGTAGCCGTCCCGACACCGGGGAGCTGTTTTTT
TRBV6-1,few,TRBJ1-4,.,CASQAGGRTEKLFF,TGTGCCAGCCAAGCGGGGGGGCGGACTGAAAAACTGTTTTTT
TRBV5-1,few,TRBJ2-2,TRBD1,CASSDGQGPGELFF,TGCGCCAGCAGCGATGGACAGGGCCCCGGGGAGCTGTTTTTT
TRBV5-6,.,TRBJ1-5,TRBD1,CASSLTRQGWSNQPQHF,TGTGCCAGCAGCCTAACCCGACAGGGATGGAGCAATCAGCCCCAGCATTTT
TRBV5-5,.,TRBJ2-4,.,CASSWKGTKNIQYF,TGTGCCAGCAGCTGGAAGGGAACCAAAAACATTCAGTACTTC
TRBV2,few,TRBJ2-4,TRBD1,CASSEYGQGARNIQYF,TGTGCCAGCAGTGAATATGGGCAGGGGGCCAGAAACATTCAGTACTTC
TRBV28,many,TRBJ2-7,.,CASSYPGLSYEQYF,TGTGCCAGCAGTTACCCGGGGCTCTCCTACGAGCAGTACTTC
TRBV20-1,.,TRBJ2-1,TRBD2,CSAPSTSGSSNEQFF,TGCAGTGCTCCTTCCACTAGCGGGAGTTCCAATGAGCAGTTCTTC
TRBV5-6,few,TRBJ2-3,TRBD2,CASSRRATTSGTTDTQYF,TGTGCCAGCAGCCGAAGAGCTACGACTAGCGGGACCACAGATACGCAGTATTTT
TRBV6-1,.,TRBJ1-6,.,CASTFRGGISLHF,TGTGCCAGCACCTTTCGAGGAGGGATATCCCTCCACTTT
TRBV30,many,TRBJ1-1,.,CAWSVEGAEAFF,TGTGCCTGGAGTGTGGAGGGAGCTGAAGCTTTCTTT
TRBV12-3/TRBV12-4,.,TRBJ1-5,.,CASSLEPVNGPQHF,TGTGCCAGCAGTTTAGAGCCAGTGAATGGTCCCCAGCATTTT
TRBV2,few,TRBJ2-5,.,CATHRAPGETQYF,TGTGCCACCCACAGGGCACCGGGGGAGACCCAGTACTTC
TRBV5-1,.,TRBJ1-5,.,CASSTGSNQPQHF,TGCGCCAGCAGCACTGGGAGCAATCAGCCCCAGCATTTT
TRBV29-1,few,TRBJ1-1,.,CSSLRGGSRAFF,TGCAGCTCCCTCCGGGGGGGCAGTCGGGCTTTCTTT
TRBV12-3/TRBV12-4,few,TRBJ2-3,TRBD1,CASSLDTGDTDTQYF,TGTGCCAGCAGTTTAGATACAGGGGACACAGATACGCAGTATTTT
TRBV28,many,TRBJ1-2,TRBD1,CASSPGQIYGYTF,TGTGCCAGCAGTCCGGGACAGATCTATGGCTACACCTTC
TRBV3-1,.,TRBJ2-1,.,CASSELSGNEQFF,TGTGCCAGCAGTGAACTATCAGGCAATGAGCAGTTCTTC
TRBV29-1,many,TRBJ2-5,.,CSVRDKAYQETQYF,TGCAGCGTTCGGGACAAAGCATACCAAGAGACCCAGTACTTC
TRBV6-1,.,TRBJ1-1,TRBD1,CASSTHRGRTEAFF,TGTGCCAGCAGTACGCACAGGGGGCGCACTGAAGCTTTCTTT
TRBV2,many,TRBJ1-1,.,CASSEGSPGGEAFF,TGTGCCAGCAGTGAAGGTTCGCCGGGGGGTGAAGCTTTCTTT
TRBV5-1,.,TRBJ2-1,.,CASSLVAGMNEQFF,TGCGCCAGCAGCTTGGTGGCAGGGATGAATGAGCAGTTCTTC
TRBV11-1,.,TRBJ2-2,.,CAGSLTGELFF,TGTGCCGGCAGTCTCACCGGGGAGCTGTTTTTT
TRBV27,many,TRBJ1-1,.,CASSLYRNTEAFF,TGTGCCAGCAGTTTATACAGGAACACTGAAGCTTTCTTT
TRBV19,.,TRBJ2-3,.,CASSMGASDTQYF,TGTGCCAGTAGTATGGGAGCGTCAGATACGCAGTATTTT
TRBV9,.,TRBJ2-7,TRBD1,CASSGSRQGIYEQYF,TGTGCCAGCAGCGGTTCCAGACAGGGCATCTACGAGCAGTACTTC